This T cell receptor beta chain was observed in a study of blood T cell repertoires in COVID-19. As for the study in general: Samples taken during acute and convalescent COVID-19 were collected in the United States, Italy and Spain. PBMCs, B-cell-depleted T cells, or T cells provided the cDNA or gDNA that made up the material.

Trimming left V 4 bases short and J 8 bases short, with 8 bases between. The CDR3 sequence is 11 residues long. Authors' analysis steps: The assay estimated nucleated cells by amplifying reference gene primers. Sequencing was performed with immunoSEQ multiplex PCR; in TCRdb, only in-frame clones are kept and a portion is missing. V and J calls and clone size are as listed in that table; D and trimming were resolved from the DNA. Seen here are around 500,000 clones, over 75% observed once, and the top ten hold approximately 3%. This chain joins TRBV12-3 or TRBV12-4 and TRBJ1-1; D perhaps matches TRBD1 (6 bases). The TCR was taken from a human donor in a cohort sampled during active COVID-19. The sample consisted of peripheral blood. The CDR3 region is CASSSGQEAFF. The CDR3 nucleotides read TGTGCCAGCAGTTCAGGACAGGAAGCTTTCTTT.